This TCR beta chain comes out of a study of blood T cell repertoires in COVID-19. Study-level background: Sites across the United States, Italy and Spain contributed samples from acute and convalescent COVID-19. Sample material is recorded as cDNA or gDNA derived from T cells, B-cell-depleted T cells, or PBMCs.

Patients of the Seattle cohort, enrolled during active infection, were followed longitudinally. The CDR3 covers 15 residues. The germline V gene has CDR1 MGHRA and CDR2 YSYEKL. The V end lost 4 bases, the J end lost 7 bases, and 19 bases lay between the germline ends. Per the authors' pipeline: Nucleated cell counts were estimated from reference gene primer amplification. Libraries were prepared by immunoSEQ multiplex PCR; TCRdb keeps only in-frame clonotypes and omits some of them. V, J and clone size reflect that table, while D and trimming were determined from the DNA. The sample yields 68,000 or so clones, 87% seen once.

Sequencing used peripheral blood. This clonotype was sampled from a woman between 45 and 60 years old with COVID-19, enrolled during active disease. V is TRBV4-1 and J is TRBJ1-2; D not resolved. The CDR3 bases are TGCGCCAGCAGCCGAACCTTAGAGGCAGTAGGTGGCTACACCTTC. Its translation is CASSRTLEAVGGYTF.